This T cell receptor (beta chain) derives from a study of blood T cells in healthy people across ages. The wider study: Template switching retrieved approximately one barcoded beta molecule for each two T cells.

Sample-barcoded 5' priming and a J-beta primer mix drove a second PCR of about 6 to 12 cycles. TCRdb reanalysed the 5' RACE reads using MiXCR and keeps one entry per CDR3 protein. The table lists approximately 600,000 distinct CDR3 sequences, approximately 50% of them singletons. With respect to this clonotype: One end of the junction varies from germline; a read error may be responsible.

It was approximately 10 milliliters of peripheral blood that were drawn from each donor. The extraction recovered at least 6 micrograms of total RNA per sample. This CDR3 has 13 amino acids. Germline assignment: CDR1 ENHRY and CDR2 SYGVKD. The rearrangement links TRBV10-3 to TRBJ2-3, with TRBD1 matching over 8 bases. The source is a man in his sixties in good health. Sequenced material: blood. In DNA form, the CDR3 reads TGTGCCATCAGTCTGACAGGGGCAGATACGCGGTATTTT. The encoded protein is CAISLTGADTRYF.